Listed below are T cell receptor beta chains from one sample, sequenced in a study of CD8+ T cells in alopecia areata. TCRdb's table, derived via immunoSEQ multiplex PCR, lists solely in-frame clones and lacks some. The repertoire holds some 120,000 clones, with under 65% as singletons. The sequenced sample was CD4+ T cells sorted from blood, obtained at week 4, from a patient treated with tofacitinib. These receptors were obtained from a human donor with alopecia areata. Both conserved end residues are part of each CDR3. The D gene is left open where the match is weak. Not every row has a clone size; where given, it reads once, few, many or a size class.

j_call,d_call,v_call,clone_size,cdr3_nt,cdr3_aa
TRBJ1-2,-,TRBV28,-,TGTGCCAGCAGTTTTCAAGGGGAAGGTGGCTACACCTTC,CASSFQGEGGYTF
TRBJ2-3,TRBD1,TRBV9,-,TGTGCCAGCAGCGAACGACAGGGTGGGTACACAGATACGCAGTATTTT,CASSERQGGYTDTQYF
TRBJ2-5,TRBD2,TRBV6-5,once,TGTGCCAGCAGTTACTACCTCGCGGGAGAAGAGACCCAGTACTTC,CASSYYLAGEETQYF
TRBJ2-3,-,TRBV5-6,-,TGTGCCAGCAGCTTTTTGGTCGGGGGTACAGATACGCAGTATTTT,CASSFLVGGTDTQYF
TRBJ2-5,TRBD1,TRBV28,-,TGTGCCAGCAGTTCTCCCCCCGGGACAGGGGAAGAGACCCAGTACTTC,CASSSPPGTGEETQYF
TRBJ2-5,-,TRBV5-1,-,TGCGCCAGCAGCGACGACTTCGACCGTACCCAGTACTTC,CASSDDFDRTQYF
TRBJ2-5,-,TRBV5-1,-,TGCGCCAGCAGCTTGGGGGAGACGGGAACGACCCAGTACTTC,CASSLGETGTTQYF
TRBJ2-7,-,TRBV9,few,TGTGCCAGCAGCCCAACGTCCCACCCGAGCTCCTACGAGCAGTACTTC,CASSPTSHPSSYEQYF
TRBJ1-5,-,TRBV27,-,TGTGCCAGCAGTTTAACAGGGATTAATCAGCCCCAGCATTTT,CASSLTGINQPQHF
TRBJ2-5,TRBD1,TRBV9,-,TGTGCCAGCAGCGTAGGGAGGACAGGGCTGGAGGGACAAGAGACCCAGTACTTC,CASSVGRTGLEGQETQYF
TRBJ2-1,-,TRBV21-1,few,TGTGCCAGCAGCAAGACCCTAGCGGGCGGTTACAATGAGCAGTTCTTC,CASSKTLAGGYNEQFF
TRBJ2-3,-,TRBV30,-,TGTGCCTGGGCACGAACAGATACGCAGTATTTT,CAWARTDTQYF
TRBJ2-7,TRBD1,TRBV7-2,few,TGTGCCAGCAGCTTAGGGAATTGGGACAGGGAGTACTTC,CASSLGNWDREYF
TRBJ2-2,-,TRBV2,-,TGTGCCAGCAGTGAATCCACCGGGGAGCTGTTTTTT,CASSESTGELFF
TRBJ1-2,-,TRBV7-3,-,TGTGCCAGCAGCTCCTCGGGGGAGCTTGGCTACACCTTC,CASSSSGELGYTF
TRBJ1-5,TRBD1,TRBV5-1,-,TGCGCCAGCAGCTTGGGGACAGGGGGGCATCAGCCCCAGCATTTT,CASSLGTGGHQPQHF
TRBJ2-4,-,TRBV30,-,TGTGCCGCCAATGGACAGGCCAAAAACATTCAGTACTTC,CAANGQAKNIQYF
TRBJ1-1,-,TRBV6-5,few,TGTGCCAGCAGCCGCAGGGGACCCAGGAACACTGAAGCTTTCTTT,CASSRRGPRNTEAFF
TRBJ1-6,-,TRBV6-1,-,TGTGCCAGCAGGACTGGTCCTTCACCCCTCCACTTT,CASRTGPSPLHF
TRBJ2-5,-,TRBV7-7,few,TGTGCCTCGGGAACCCAACGTGAAGAGACCCAGTACTTC,CASGTQREETQYF
TRBJ2-1,TRBD2,TRBV5-6,-,TGTGCCAGCAGCCTCCCCCGGGACTACTACAATGAGCAGTTCTTC,CASSLPRDYYNEQFF
TRBJ1-2,-,TRBV7-2,-,TGTGCCAGCAGCAAGGGACACCAGGACGGCTACACCTTC,CASSKGHQDGYTF
TRBJ2-1,-,TRBV4-1,few,TGCGCCAGCAGCCAGCCCAGGGGCAATGAGCAGTTCTTC,CASSQPRGNEQFF
TRBJ2-7,TRBD1,TRBV29-1,-,TGCAGCGCGGGGACAGAGCCCTACGAGCAGTACTTC,CSAGTEPYEQYF
TRBJ1-2,-,TRBV30,-,TGTGCCTGGAGTGTATTACCGGGACACTCTAACTATGGCTACACCTTC,CAWSVLPGHSNYGYTF
TRBJ2-5,-,TRBV9,-,TGTGCCAGCAGCGTAGATAGTAGCGAGGCGACCCAGTACTTC,CASSVDSSEATQYF
TRBJ2-5,-,TRBV30,few,TGTGCCTTAGTAGGCGTCCAAGAGACCCAGTACTTC,CALVGVQETQYF
TRBJ1-2,-,TRBV7-2,-,TGTGCCAGCAGCTTAACGGGGGAGTACTCTGGCTACACCTTC,CASSLTGEYSGYTF
TRBJ2-3,-,TRBV12-5,few,TGTGCTAGTGGTTCCACCGGGGATACGCAGTATTTT,CASGSTGDTQYF
TRBJ1-3,-,TRBV30,-,TGTGCCTGGAGTGTACGGTCAACCGGAAACACCATATATTTT,CAWSVRSTGNTIYF
TRBJ2-3,-,TRBV7-9,-,TGTGCCAGCAGCCCCGTCGGTCCCGATACGCAGTATTTT,CASSPVGPDTQYF
TRBJ2-2,TRBD1,TRBV7-2,-,TGTGCCAGCAGAAACCGGGACAGGCACACCGGGGAGCTGTTTTTT,CASRNRDRHTGELFF
TRBJ2-1,-,TRBV29-1,-,TGCAGCGTTGATAGGGTCAATGAGCAGTTCTTC,CSVDRVNEQFF
TRBJ2-5,-,TRBV6-5,-,TGTGCCAGCGGCACCGCGGAGGCCCAGTACTTC,CASGTAEAQYF
TRBJ2-5,-,TRBV7-8,-,TGTGCCAGCAGCTTAGTAGTTCCTCAGGTTGGGGAGACCCAGTACTTC,CASSLVVPQVGETQYF
TRBJ2-3,-,TRBV10-3,few,TGTGCCATCGGCACTGCTGGTACAGATACGCAGTATTTT,CAIGTAGTDTQYF
TRBJ2-1,-,TRBV5-1,once,TGCGCCAGCAGCGTCGCAGGAACGAGCTACAATGAGCAGTTCTTC,CASSVAGTSYNEQFF
TRBJ2-7,TRBD2,TRBV4-3,-,TGCGCCAGCAGCCAACTATTTACGGGGGGCTACGAGCAGTACTTC,CASSQLFTGGYEQYF
TRBJ2-1,TRBD2,TRBV29-1,-,TGCAGCGTTGAAGAGACTAGCGGGAACAATGAGCAGTTCTTC,CSVEETSGNNEQFF